This TCR beta chain was found in a study of blood T cells in healthy people across ages (dated by TCRdb to 2013 to 2016). Broadly, across the study: Template switching captured roughly one uniquely barcoded TCR beta cDNA molecule per two T cells in model experiments. To track age-related changes in TCR beta repertoire diversity, the study relied on deep sequencing normalized with unique cDNA molecular identifiers. The donors were divided into four age groups: young (average approximately 15 years), middle-aged (approximately 39), aged (around 67) and long-lived (nearly 85). Donors of different ages were randomly distributed across sequencing lanes to avoid experimental bias. Using the same blood draw, the study looked at two additional independent replicas of 1 million unique cDNA reads for two donors, one aged 18 to 30 and the other aged 80 or older. General study outcomes and caveats: Since profiling was done on bulk unsorted PBMCs, naive and antigen-experienced compartments could not be conclusively compared. As age increased, observed TCR beta diversity per million T cells dropped in a roughly linear way, and a significant reduction was already evident by age approximately 40. The percentage of naive T cells measured by flow cytometry correlated strongly with observed TCR beta diversity. Estimates of total diversity from one million sequenced T cells were regarded as lower bounds and underestimates. Compared with the aged group, the long-lived group had more naive CD4+ T cells, fewer expanded clones and increased TCR diversity, a pattern suggesting age selection. Donor CMV infection status was unknown, potentially confounding age-related changes in expanded clonotypes.

This clonotype has a handful of counts. Its specific antigen is unknown. Base qualities were left out, and no much larger clone turns up one base away. Donors were a few dozen systemically healthy Caucasian individuals from Russia aged roughly 6 to 90 years. Each donor gave approximately 9.3 milliliters of peripheral blood, collected into EDTA-treated Vacutainer tubes. Ficoll-Paque density-gradient centrifugation was used to isolate PBMCs, with at least 7 million per sample. Total RNA, at least 5 micrograms per sample, was extracted from PBMCs with Trizol reagent. For every donor, an aliquot of PBMCs went through flow cytometry to measure the percentages of naive CD45RAhigh/CD27high T cells. The CDR1 and CDR2 encoded by the germline V gene are LGHNA and YNFKEQ. Here V drops 3 bases and J drops 8 bases, and the junction holds 9 bases not matched to any gene. The CDR3 has 16 amino acids, counting the end cysteine and phenylalanine. Here the CDR3 DNA is all that survives: 48 bases in frame from base 1.

Receptor amplification or capture employed 5' RACE. The reads were generated on an Illumina HiSeq 2500. A second PCR of roughly 6 to 11 cycles was performed with a sample-barcoded 5' primer and a J-beta primer mix. A unique molecular identifier was introduced onto each TCR beta cDNA molecule by a template-switch 5' adaptor carrying 12 random nucleotides. At least 3 million CDR3-containing paired-end reads were obtained from each sample. First-strand cDNA synthesis was performed from all RNA using the Mint cDNA synthesis kit, with priming by a TRBC-specific oligonucleotide. Following uracil-DNA glycosylase treatment, all cDNA underwent a first 18-cycle PCR with the universal primers M1SS and BC2_uni_R. Per the source publication's procedure: For normalization, 1 million high-quality reads were randomly selected from each sample, with every read carrying a distinct molecular identifier. Reads sharing molecular identifiers were discarded rather than binned into consensus sequences. MiTCR, run with a Q25 quality threshold and the strictest error-elimination algorithm, handled CDR3 identification, clonotype clustering and error correction. A nonparametric unseen species model using Euler transformation provided a lower-bound estimate of total TCR beta diversity. Through fastp at Q25 and MiXCR, TCRdb rebuilt clones from the public reads, retaining in-frame beta chains. Here each entry gathers all rows of one CDR3 protein and keeps the most common genes and DNA. The V and J calls reflect TCRdb's pipeline rather than the authors' work. The sample contains 800,000 to 950,000 distinct CDR3 sequences, around 48% of them found a single time. The ten top clones hold roughly 12% of the sample.

This TCR derives from a man aged 30-40 years in good health. The rearrangement joined TRBV4-2 to TRBJ1-4, with 10 bases aligning to TRBD1. The sequencing sample was made of blood. The nucleotide sequence reads TGTGCCAGCAGCCACGGCGGGGGGACAGGGGTCGAAAAACTGTTTTTT. The translation is CASSHGGGTGVEKLFF.